The 19 T cell receptor beta chains in this list originate from one sample, sequenced in a study of shared clonotypes between healthy human individuals (TCRdb year 2020). Receptor libraries were prepared by the immunoSEQ multiplex PCR assay. The clones in this table, taken by TCRdb from immuneACCESS, are in-frame only. Not every clone is retained; where verified, under half of the shortfall comes from an unresolved V gene, and the cause of the rest is unknown. This sample holds approximately 2.4 million clones; nearly 97% were observed only once. The ten top clones hold less than 0.15% of the sample. The sequenced sample was naive CD4+ T cells sorted from blood. The cell subset or site label, read with the paper, signifies: CD45RA+ positively selected. The receptor source for this set is a man younger than 30 in good health.

This sequence joins TRBV11-2 and TRBJ2-5, with TRBD1 matching over 9 bases. CDR3 size: 16 residues. Germline CDR1 is SGHAT and CDR2 is FQNNGV. Trimming cost V 1 base and J 5 bases; bases outside gene matches: 8. Here the CDR3 DNA reads TGTGCCAGCAGCTTAGGAAAGGACAGGGGAAGGGAGACCCAGTACTTC. This translates into CASSLGKDRGRETQYF.

About this clone: Other DNA sequences of this sample code for an identical CDR3. This rearrangement joins TRBV28 to TRBJ1-2, with 9 positions matching TRBD1. After removal of 2 bases from V and 4 bases from J, the junction contained 2 bases not matched to a gene. This CDR3 has 14 residues. Germline V CDR1 and CDR2: MDHEN, SYDVKM. Written as DNA, the CDR3 is TGTGCCAGCAGTTTAACAGGGGGCGGCTATGGCTACACCTTC. Residues: CASSLTGGGYGYTF.

The rearrangement joins TRBV13 to TRBJ1-2, with D possibly TRBD1 on 6 matching bases. Germline V lookup: CDR1 PRHDT, CDR2 FYEKMQ (reference sequence). Trimming stripped 5 bases from V and 6 bases from J, with 16 bases between. The CDR3 runs 14 residues. The CDR3 coding sequence is TGTGCCAGCAGCCGAGCAGGGGAAGAGGATGGCTACACCTTC. Protein product: CASSRAGEEDGYTF. Supplemented by reference TRBV13 and TRBJ1-2, the full variable domain reads AAGVIQSPRHLIKEKRETATLKCYPIPRHDTVYWYQQGPGQDPQFLISFYEKMQSDKGSIPDRFSAQQFSDYHSELNMSSLELGDSALYFCASSRAGEEDGYTFGSGTRLTVV.

There are a few counts of this clone. This CDR3 reads CASSTSTGSIYGYTF. DNA of the CDR3: TGCGCCAGCAGCACTTCGACAGGGTCAATCTATGGCTACACCTTC. The V and J genes are TRBV5-1 and TRBJ1-2; 7 bases are shared with TRBD1. Germline V gene data show CDR1 as SGHRS and CDR2 as YFSETQ. The CDR3 has 15 amino acids. J was trimmed by 4 bases and V by 4 bases; bases with no gene match: 10.

The chain links TRBV5-3 to TRBJ2-4; D uncertain. TRBV5-3 is an open reading frame, and its role is uncertain. The length of the CDR3 is 15 residues. V was trimmed by 0 bases and J by 0 bases, leaving 7 bases between them. The CDR3 region is CARSLVPKAKNIQYF. CDR3 nucleotides: TGTGCCAGAAGCTTGGTCCCTAAAGCCAAAAACATTCAGTACTTC.

This chain connects TRBV10-3 to TRBJ2-1; 8 bases are a match to TRBD1. V dropped 0 bases and J dropped 10; count of bases not matched to a gene: 8. The CDR3 sequence is 15 residues long. Germline V gene data show CDR1 as ENHRY and CDR2 as SYGVKD. This chain's CDR3 is CAISESRVGTGEQFF. The CDR3 bases are TGTGCCATCAGTGAGTCGAGGGTGGGGACAGGAGAGCAGTTCTTC.

The V call is TRBV9, the J call TRBJ2-2; D is unresolved. Trimming removed 2 bases from V and 4 bases from J, with 6 bases in between. The CDR3 is 13 amino acids. In germline, CDR1 is SGDLS, CDR2 YYNGEE. The CDR3 DNA follows: TGTGCCAGCAGCGTCCCCCTCACCGGGGAGCTGTTTTTT. Protein sequence: CASSVPLTGELFF.

As concerns this clone: Different DNA sequences within this sample yield the same CDR3. V gene TRBV5-1 combines with J gene TRBJ2-5; 15 bases line up with TRBD2. V trimming: 4 bases; J trimming: 2 bases; junction bases outside the gene matches: 3. The germline V gene has CDR1 SGHRS and CDR2 YFSETQ. This CDR3 comprises 16 residues. CDR3 sequence: CASSEGLAGGQETQYF. The DNA for the CDR3 is TGCGCCAGCAGCGAAGGACTAGCGGGGGGGCAAGAGACCCAGTACTTC.

The J gene is TRBJ2-7, the V gene TRBV28; no definite D call. CDR3 length equals 15 residues. Trimming took off 2 bases at V and 5 bases at J, with 16 bases between the two ends. Germline V CDR1 and CDR2: MDHEN, SYDVKM. The CDR3 region is CASSLGVAAPDEQYF. CDR3 in DNA: TGTGCCAGCAGTTTAGGGGTAGCCGCTCCTGACGAGCAGTACTTC.

This chain connects TRBV29-1 to TRBJ2-7; 10 nucleotides align to TRBD1. V lost 4 bases and J lost 2; bases outside the gene matches: 5. In germline, CDR1 is SQVTM, CDR2 ANQGSEA. The CDR3 has 14 amino acids. CDR3 bases: TGCAGCGTTGGGGGTGGACAGGGGGCCTACGAGCAGTACTTC. Protein product: CSVGGGQGAYEQYF.

The chain joins TRBV18 to TRBJ1-4, with TRBD1 identical over 7 bases. Germline V gene lookup returns CDR1 KGHSH and CDR2 LQKENI. This CDR3 is built from 15 residues. Trimming took 0 bases from V and 8 from J; bases not matched to a gene: 6. The CDR3 spells CASSPPGRGEEKLFF. The DNA of the CDR3 is TGTGCCAGCTCACCACCTGGCAGGGGGGAAGAAAAACTGTTTTTT.

The chain is built from TRBV5-1 and TRBJ1-3, with D unclear. The CDR3 totals 15 residues. Germline CDR1 and CDR2: SGHRS and YFSETQ. Trimming shortened V by 4 bases and J by 0 bases, and 11 bases separated the two germline ends. The CDR3 here is CASSPGYFSGNTIYF. CDR3 bases: TGCGCCAGCAGCCCAGGATATTTCTCTGGAAACACCATATATTTT.

With regard to this clone: Other DNA sequences in the sample encode the same CDR3. The chain has TRBV5-1 and TRBJ2-2; 9 bases are shared with TRBD1. Losses at the gene ends were 3 bases for V and 4 bases for J; bases not matched to a gene: 7. CDR1 and CDR2 from the germline V gene are SGHRS and YFSETQ. This CDR3 has 16 residues. The CDR3 region is CASSSTGQGGTGELFF. CDR3 sequence (DNA): TGCGCCAGCAGCTCTACGGGACAGGGCGGCACCGGGGAGCTGTTTTTT.

This chain links TRBV6-5 with TRBJ1-1; no reliable D call. Germline CDR1 and CDR2: MNHEY and SVGAGI. This CDR3 has 14 amino acids. Trimming removed 5 bases at V and 1 base at J, with 11 bases between. The CDR3 coding sequence is TGTGCCAGCAGTCAGACTTACACGAACACTGAAGCTTTCTTT. Residues: CASSQTYTNTEAFF.

This clone was found once. This sequence joins TRBV27 and TRBJ2-3; D could derive from TRBD1 or TRBD2 (5 bases each). Germline V gene lookup returns CDR1 MNHEY and CDR2 SMNVEV (reference sequence). This CDR3 is 14 amino acids long. The V gene lost 6 bases and the J gene lost 2 bases, with 12 bases spanning the gap. CDR3 region: CASRSSGLTDTQYF. The CDR3 DNA sequence: TGTGCCAGCAGATCTTCGGGGCTCACAGATACGCAGTATTTT.

Worth noting for this clone: Other DNA sequences of this sample code for an identical CDR3. CDR3 nucleotide sequence: TGCGCCAGCAGCCGGGACAGGGGAGAAAAACTGTTTTTT. Protein sequence: CASSRDRGEKLFF. The J gene is TRBJ1-4, the V gene TRBV5-1; TRBD1 matches 10 bases. The CDR3 consists of 13 residues. Germline V lookup: CDR1 SGHRS, CDR2 YFSETQ. V shed 4 bases and J 8 bases; nucleotides not matched to a gene: 2.

The chain uses TRBV4-3 and TRBJ2-3; D uncertain. V was pared by 3 bases and J by 4 bases, with 8 bases between. CDR3 length: 13 amino acids. CDR1 LGHNA and CDR2 YSLEER come from the germline V gene. The CDR3 is CASSHGFPDTQYF. CDR3 DNA sequence: TGCGCCAGCAGCCATGGTTTCCCAGATACGCAGTATTTT.

As concerns this clone: The same CDR3 arises from other DNA sequences in this sample as well. This chain joins TRBV6-5 and TRBJ2-2; D remains unclear. V lost 4 bases to trimming and J lost 7 bases, with 7 bases between them. CDR1 is MNHEY and CDR2 is SVGAGI in the germline V gene. This CDR3 is 12 amino acids long. CDR3 bases: TGTGCCAGCAGTTCGCCCGGCGGGGAGCTGTTTTTT. It yields the protein CASSSPGGELFF.

The rearrangement uses TRBV5-1 and TRBJ2-7; 11 bases map to TRBD2. Trimming removed 4 bases from V and 3 bases from J; junction bases left unmatched: 6. The CDR3 is 15 amino acids. CDR1 is SGHRS and CDR2 is YFSETQ in the germline V gene. As DNA, the CDR3 is TGCGCCAGCAGCCTGACTAGCGGGACAAGCTACGAGCAGTACTTC. It specifies CASSLTSGTSYEQYF.